The 20 T cell receptor beta chains below come from one sample, sequenced in a study of T cell clones after liver transplantation. Some clones are missing from TCRdb's copy, which holds only in-frame ones; the method was immunoSEQ multiplex PCR. The sample records 50,000 or so clones, about 86% being singletons. The sample consisted of CD8+ T cells from blood, taken 12 months after liver transplant. These receptor sequences come from a human patient who received a liver transplant. The T cells may come from the graft donor.

This clone was seen a handful of times. The V call is TRBV28, the J call TRBJ1-1; D may be TRBD1 (5 bases). Germline V CDR1 and CDR2: MDHEN, SYDVKM. This CDR3 has 15 residues. Trimming removed 0 bases from V and 7 bases from J, with 15 bases in between. CDR3 loop: CASSLCTGRGCEAFF. CDR3 in DNA: TGTGCCAGCAGTTTATGCACGGGGAGGGGATGTGAAGCTTTCTTT. The whole variable domain, filled in from reference TRBV28 and TRBJ1-1, reads DVKVTQSSRYLVKRTGEKVFLECVQDMDHENMFWYRQDPGLGLRLIYFSYDVKMKEKGDIPEGYSVSREKKERFSLILESASTNQTSMYLCASSLCTGRGCEAFFGQGTRLTVV.

This chain uses TRBV27 with TRBJ1-5; no definite D call. The CDR3 has 14 amino acids. Germline V gene data show CDR1 as MNHEY and CDR2 as SMNVEV (reference sequence). Trimming removed 8 bases at V and 2 bases at J, with 13 bases between. The CDR3 DNA follows: TGTGCCAGCTCAGTTTCTGGGGGCAATCAGCCCCAGCATTTT. Residues: CASSVSGGNQPQHF.

This clone was picked up a small number of times. The genes are TRBV7-9 and TRBJ1-2, with D perhaps matching TRBD1 (5 bases). The germline V and J ends were trimmed by 3 bases and 5 bases, with 16 bases remaining between them. Germline V gene data show CDR1 as SEHNR and CDR2 as FQNEAQ (reference sequence). The CDR3 consists of 15 residues. CDR3 protein: CASSFRDEGSYGYTF. The CDR3 DNA reads TGTGCCAGCAGCTTCCGGGACGAAGGGAGTTATGGCTACACCTTC.

The genes are TRBV6-5 and TRBJ2-1; 10 bases are a match to TRBD1. Per germline, CDR1 MNHEY and CDR2 SVGAGI. The length of the CDR3 is 16 residues. Trimming cost V 4 bases and J 3 bases; bases outside gene matches: 6. The CDR3 region is CASSLGRDRGYNEQFF. The CDR3 DNA is TGTGCCAGCAGTTTGGGTCGGGACAGGGGCTACAATGAGCAGTTCTTC.

This sequence joins TRBV9 and TRBJ2-6, with D possibly TRBD1 on 6 matching bases. V was clipped by 2 bases and J by 2 bases, with 17 bases between them. This CDR3 has 18 residues. Germline V gene data show CDR1 as SGDLS and CDR2 as YYNGEE. The CDR3 here is CASSVYRDPLPGANVLTF. Here the CDR3 DNA reads TGTGCCAGCAGCGTCTACAGGGACCCCCTCCCTGGGGCCAACGTCCTGACTTTC.

This clone has more than one count but fewer than ten. The chain couples TRBV27 to TRBJ2-7, with D perhaps TRBD1 or TRBD2 (5 bases each). V lost 1 base and J 6 bases, leaving 16 bases between the germline ends. The germline V gene has CDR1 MNHEY and CDR2 SMNVEV (reference sequence). The CDR3 has 15 residues. The CDR3 DNA reads as TGTGCCAGCAGTTTATTGCAGGGAATGGGGGTCGAGCAGTACTTC. It yields the protein CASSLLQGMGVEQYF.

The chain couples TRBV2 to TRBJ1-1; TRBD1 might be the D (5 bases). With 9 bases removed from V and 4 bases from J, the gap between germline ends came to 15 bases. The CDR3 is 13 amino acids. The germline CDR1 and CDR2 sequences are SNHLY and FYNNEI. CDR3 sequence reads: CASGRGVGTEAFF. The CDR3 DNA sequence: TGTGCCAGTGGACGGGGGGTTGGCACTGAAGCTTTCTTT.

V and J are TRBV27 and TRBJ2-7; weak D call: TRBD2 (5 bases). V lost 3 bases, J lost 0 bases, and 9 bases lay in between. There are 14 residues in the CDR3. Germline-derived CDR1 and CDR2 are MNHEY and SMNVEV (reference sequence). CDR3 in amino acids: CASSLSGLSYEQYF. CDR3 coding DNA: TGTGCCAGCAGTTTGAGCGGCCTCTCCTACGAGCAGTACTTC.

By share, this clone counts as medium-sized. The gene calls are TRBV5-5 and TRBJ1-1, with unresolved D. Trimming pared 4 bases from V and 8 bases from J, leaving 18 bases between. This CDR3 is 14 amino acids long. Germline V gives CDR1 SGHKS, CDR2 YYEKEE (reference sequence). This chain's CDR3 is CASSPGWGAEEAFF. CDR3 nucleotides: TGTGCCAGCAGCCCTGGTTGGGGTGCGGAGGAAGCTTTCTTT.

This clone was seen once. This rearrangement joins TRBV29-1 to TRBJ1-1; TRBD1 might be the D (6 bases). Germline V lookup: CDR1 SQVTM, CDR2 ANQGSEA. This CDR3 region has 12 residues. The germline V and J ends were trimmed by 3 bases and 6 bases, with 11 bases remaining between them. The CDR3 here is CSVDAGESEAFF. The CDR3 nucleotides are TGCAGCGTTGACGCAGGGGAGTCTGAAGCTTTCTTT.

J is TRBJ2-7 and V is TRBV10-1; D is ambiguous. Trimming removed 2 bases from V and 3 bases from J, with 8 bases in between. The CDR3 has 13 residues. Germline V lookup: CDR1 WNHNN, CDR2 SYGVQD (reference sequence). The CDR3 DNA reads TGCGCCAGCAGTGAGGACTCCAGCTACGAGCAGTACTTC. Its translation: CASSEDSSYEQYF.

DNA for the CDR3: TGCGCCAGCAGCCTACGGGACAGGGGCCACAACACCGGGGAGCTGTTTTTT. Encoded protein: CASSLRDRGHNTGELFF. The chain recombines TRBV4-3 with TRBJ2-2, with 10 bases lining up with TRBD1. The CDR3 contains 17 residues. In germline, CDR1 is LGHNA, CDR2 YSLEER. V shed 4 bases and J 2 bases; nucleotides not matched to a gene: 7.

The table lists this clone with a count of one. The CDR3, as DNA: TGTGCCAGTAGTATGGGGGGTTATAGCAATCAGCCCCAGCATTTT. Protein sequence: CASSMGGYSNQPQHF. The chain is built from TRBV19 and TRBJ1-5; weak D call: TRBD1 (5 bases). V lost 3 bases to trimming and J lost 0 bases, with 9 bases between them. Germline values: CDR1 LNHDA, CDR2 SQIVND (reference sequence). This CDR3 contains 15 residues.

V and J are TRBV4-3 and TRBJ1-1, with unresolved D. Trimming removed 0 bases from V and 5 bases from J, with 10 bases in between. This CDR3 contains 14 residues. Germline assignment: CDR1 LGHNA and CDR2 YSLEER. The CDR3: CASSQDHMETEAFF. CDR3 sequence (DNA): TGCGCCAGCAGCCAAGATCACATGGAAACTGAAGCTTTCTTT.

The chain uses TRBV19 and TRBJ2-1; TRBD2 is a possible D gene (6 bases). Germline values: CDR1 LNHDA, CDR2 SQIVND (reference sequence). With 11 bases removed from V and 2 bases from J, the gap between germline ends came to 13 bases. This CDR3 is 13 amino acids long. The CDR3 bases are TGTGCCTGCGGCCAGCGGGCCTACAATGAGCAGTTCTTC. This codes for CACGQRAYNEQFF. Using reference TRBV19 and TRBJ2-1 for the parts outside the CDR3, the full variable domain is DGGITQSPKYLFRKEGQNVTLSCEQNLNHDAMYWYRQDPGQGLRLIYYSQIVNDFQKGDIAEGYSVSREKKESFPLTVTSAQKNPTAFYLCACGQRAYNEQFFGPGTRLTVL.

The rearrangement links TRBV5-4 to TRBJ1-1, with 8 nucleotides matching TRBD1. Germline loops: CDR1 SGHNT, CDR2 YYREEE (reference sequence). Unmatched junction bases numbered 6, after V lost 1 base and J lost 7 bases. This CDR3 is built from 14 residues. The CDR3 sequence: CASSLRGTGNEAFF. The DNA for the CDR3 is TGTGCCAGCAGCTTGAGAGGGACAGGCAATGAAGCTTTCTTT.

This clone was counted a single time. The rearrangement joins TRBV4-1 to TRBJ1-5, with a possible D match to TRBD1 (6 bases). The CDR3 runs 15 residues. V lost 1 base and J 5 bases, leaving 12 bases between the germline ends. Germline values: CDR1 MGHRA, CDR2 YSYEKL. The CDR3 region has the DNA TGCGCCAGCAGCCAAGTGGGCAGGGGAGATCAGCCCCAGCATTTT. It encodes CASSQVGRGDQPQHF.

This sequence joins TRBV5-5 and TRBJ2-7; D call uncertain. In germline, CDR1 is SGHKS, CDR2 YYEKEE (reference sequence). Trimming stripped 2 bases from V and 6 bases from J, with 9 bases between. CDR3 length: 12 amino acids. This CDR3 is CASSFYSGEQYF. DNA of the CDR3: TGTGCCAGCAGCTTTTACAGTGGCGAGCAGTACTTC.

The gene calls are TRBV7-6 and TRBJ2-7, with 7 positions matching TRBD1. Germline lookup yields CDR1 SGHVS and CDR2 FNYEAQ. CDR3 length: 14 amino acids. Germline trimming cut 4 bases from V and 3 bases from J; bases unmatched to any gene: 6. Written as DNA, the CDR3 is TGTGCCAGCAGCTCTGAGACAGGGAGCTACGAGCAGTACTTC. This encodes CASSSETGSYEQYF.

CDR3: CASSAQGASEQYF. CDR3 DNA sequence: TGCGCCAGCAGCGCCCAGGGGGCCAGCGAGCAGTACTTC. The chain recombines TRBV5-1 with TRBJ2-7; 8 bases fit TRBD1. Germline assignment: CDR1 SGHRS and CDR2 YFSETQ. There are 13 residues in the CDR3. V was clipped by 4 bases and J by 6 bases; unmatched bases: 6.